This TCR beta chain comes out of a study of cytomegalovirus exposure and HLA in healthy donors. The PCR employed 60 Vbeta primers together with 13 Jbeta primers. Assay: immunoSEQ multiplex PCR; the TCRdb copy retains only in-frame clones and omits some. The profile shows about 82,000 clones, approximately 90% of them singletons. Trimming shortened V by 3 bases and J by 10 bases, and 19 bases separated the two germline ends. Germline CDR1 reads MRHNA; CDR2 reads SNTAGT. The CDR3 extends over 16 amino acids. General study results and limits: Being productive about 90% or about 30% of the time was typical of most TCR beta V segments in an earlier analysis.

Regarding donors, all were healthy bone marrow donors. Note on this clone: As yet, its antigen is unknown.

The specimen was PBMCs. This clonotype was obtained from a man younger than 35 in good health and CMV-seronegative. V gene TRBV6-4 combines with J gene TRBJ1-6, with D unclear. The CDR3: CASSEYGAGRRSPLHF. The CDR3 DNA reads TGTGCCAGCAGTGAATATGGTGCAGGCAGACGCTCACCCCTCCACTTT.